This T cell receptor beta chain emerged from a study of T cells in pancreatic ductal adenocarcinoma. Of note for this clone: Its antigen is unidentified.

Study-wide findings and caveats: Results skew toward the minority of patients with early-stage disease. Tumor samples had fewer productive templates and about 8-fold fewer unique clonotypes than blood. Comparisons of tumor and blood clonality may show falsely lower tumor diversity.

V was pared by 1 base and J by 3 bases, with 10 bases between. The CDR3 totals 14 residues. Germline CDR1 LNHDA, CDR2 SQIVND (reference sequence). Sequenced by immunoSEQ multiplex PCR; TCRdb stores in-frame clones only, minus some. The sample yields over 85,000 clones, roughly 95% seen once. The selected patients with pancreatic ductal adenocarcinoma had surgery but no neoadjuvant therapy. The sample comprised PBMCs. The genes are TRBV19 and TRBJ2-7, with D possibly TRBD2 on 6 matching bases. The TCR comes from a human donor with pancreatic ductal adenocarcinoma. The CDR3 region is CASSIAGGGYEQYF. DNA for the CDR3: TGTGCCAGTAGTATAGCTGGGGGAGGCTACGAGCAGTACTTC.